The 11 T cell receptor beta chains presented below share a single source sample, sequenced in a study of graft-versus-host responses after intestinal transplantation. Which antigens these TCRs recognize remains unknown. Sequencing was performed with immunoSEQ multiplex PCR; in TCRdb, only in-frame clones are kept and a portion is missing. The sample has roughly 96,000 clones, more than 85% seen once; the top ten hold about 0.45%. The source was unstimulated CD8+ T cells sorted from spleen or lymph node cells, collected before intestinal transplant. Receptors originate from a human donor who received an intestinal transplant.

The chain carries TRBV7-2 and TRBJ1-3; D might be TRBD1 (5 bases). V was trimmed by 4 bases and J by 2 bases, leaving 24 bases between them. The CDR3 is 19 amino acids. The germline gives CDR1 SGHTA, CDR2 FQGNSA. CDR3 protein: CASSYTPGLWPLTGNTIYF. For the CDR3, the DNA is TGTGCCAGCAGCTATACCCCAGGGTTGTGGCCCTTGACTGGAAACACCATATATTTT.

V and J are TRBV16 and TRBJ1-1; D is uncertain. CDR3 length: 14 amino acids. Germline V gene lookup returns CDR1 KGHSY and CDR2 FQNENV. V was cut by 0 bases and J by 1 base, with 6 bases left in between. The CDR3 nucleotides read TGTGCCAGCAGCCAATCGCCGGGGAACACTGAAGCTTTCTTT. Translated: CASSQSPGNTEAFF.

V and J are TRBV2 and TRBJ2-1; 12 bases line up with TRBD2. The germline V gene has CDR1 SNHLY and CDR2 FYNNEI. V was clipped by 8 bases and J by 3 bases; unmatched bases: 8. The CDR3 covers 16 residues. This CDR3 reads CASLYGLAGIYNEQFF. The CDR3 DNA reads TGTGCCAGCCTCTATGGACTAGCGGGAATCTACAATGAGCAGTTCTTC.

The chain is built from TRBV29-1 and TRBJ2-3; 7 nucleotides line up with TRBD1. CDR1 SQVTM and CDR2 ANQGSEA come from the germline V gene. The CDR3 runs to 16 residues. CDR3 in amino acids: CRRRVRGLPSTDTQYF. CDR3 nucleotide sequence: TGCAGGCGTCGTGTCAGGGGGTTACCTAGCACAGATACGCAGTATTTT.

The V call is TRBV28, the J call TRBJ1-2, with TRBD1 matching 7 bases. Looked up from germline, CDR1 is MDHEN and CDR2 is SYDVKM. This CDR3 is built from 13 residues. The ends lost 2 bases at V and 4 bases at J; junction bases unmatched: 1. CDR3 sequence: CASSLGTAYGYTF. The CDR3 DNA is TGTGCCAGCAGTTTAGGGACAGCCTATGGCTACACCTTC.

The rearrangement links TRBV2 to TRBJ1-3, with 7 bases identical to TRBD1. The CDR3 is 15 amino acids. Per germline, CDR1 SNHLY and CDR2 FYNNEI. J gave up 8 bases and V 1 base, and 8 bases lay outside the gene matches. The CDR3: CASSEGPGTVYTIYF. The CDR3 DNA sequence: TGTGCCAGCAGTGAAGGACCCGGGACAGTTTACACCATATATTTT. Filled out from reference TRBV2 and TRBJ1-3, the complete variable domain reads EPEVTQTPSHQVTQMGQEVILRCVPISNHLYFYWYRQILGQKVEFLVSFYNNEISEKSEIFDDQFSVERPDGSNFTLKIRSTKLEDSAMYFCASSEGPGTVYTIYFGEGSWLTVV.

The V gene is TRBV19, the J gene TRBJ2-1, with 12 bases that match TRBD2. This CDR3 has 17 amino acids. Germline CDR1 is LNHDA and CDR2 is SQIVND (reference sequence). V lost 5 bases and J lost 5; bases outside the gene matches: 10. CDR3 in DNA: TGTGCCAGTAGTTCCTTACTAGCGGGAGGCATGGACAATGAGCAGTTCTTC. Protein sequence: CASSSLLAGGMDNEQFF.

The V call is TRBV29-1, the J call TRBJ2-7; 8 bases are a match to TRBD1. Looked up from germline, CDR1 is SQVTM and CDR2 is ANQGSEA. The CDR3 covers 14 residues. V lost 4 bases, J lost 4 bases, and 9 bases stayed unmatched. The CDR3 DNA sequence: TGCAGCGTTGCAGGGGGCGCGACGGGTTACGAGCAGTACTTC. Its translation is CSVAGGATGYEQYF.

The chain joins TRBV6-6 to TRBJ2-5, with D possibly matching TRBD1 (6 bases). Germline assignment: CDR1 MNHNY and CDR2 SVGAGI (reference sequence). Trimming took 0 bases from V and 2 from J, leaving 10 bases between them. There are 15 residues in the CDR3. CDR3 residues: CASSYSSDRQETQYF. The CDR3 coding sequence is TGTGCCAGCAGTTACTCATCCGACAGGCAAGAGACCCAGTACTTC.

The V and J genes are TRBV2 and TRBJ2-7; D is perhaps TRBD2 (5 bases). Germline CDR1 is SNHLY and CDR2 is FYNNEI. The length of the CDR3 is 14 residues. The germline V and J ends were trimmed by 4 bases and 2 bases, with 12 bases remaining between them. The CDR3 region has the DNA TGTGCCAGCAGTGCTTCCCTGGGAGCCTACGAGCAGTACTTC. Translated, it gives CASSASLGAYEQYF.

The CDR3 DNA reads TGTGCCAGCAGCCGGAAACGGGGAACCCGCTACGAGCAGTACTTC. As protein: CASSRKRGTRYEQYF. The chain carries TRBV13 and TRBJ2-7, with TRBD2 as a possible D gene (5 bases). The germline V and J ends were trimmed by 5 bases and 3 bases, with 17 bases remaining between them. From germline, CDR1 is PRHDT and CDR2 FYEKMQ (reference sequence). The CDR3 extends over 15 amino acids.